This T cell receptor beta chain appears in the sequencing data of a study of T cells in Graves' hyperthyroidism and ophthalmopathy. The TCR beta CDR3 regions underwent amplification using RNA transcripts as the source. RT-PCR in the first round (using the HTBI primer set) targeted the TCR CDR3. TCRdb passed the multiplex PCR reads through MiXCR, listing each CDR3 protein once. The repertoire holds 500,000 to 650,000 distinct CDR3 sequences, about a sixth seen once, with roughly 15% in the top ten. Germline trimming cut 7 bases from V and 2 bases from J; bases unmatched to any gene: 11. CDR1 and CDR2 from the germline V gene are LNHDA and SQIVND (reference sequence). This CDR3 contains 16 residues. Ophthalmopathy patients had Clinical Activity Score at least 3, NOSPECS grade at least 4, duration under 3 months.

The V and J genes are TRBV19 and TRBJ2-3; TRBD1 matches 8 bases. The sequence was collected from a woman under 30 with Graves' ophthalmopathy. The material sequenced was blood. The CDR3 spells CASTPRGTGHTDTQYF. In DNA, the CDR3 is TGTGCCAGTACTCCACGGGGGACAGGACACACAGATACGCAGTATTTT.